Here is one T cell receptor beta chain with its context. Germline V gene lookup returns CDR1 MGHRA and CDR2 YSYEKL. This CDR3 is 16 amino acids long. V was trimmed by 0 bases and J by 4 bases, leaving 13 bases between them. The data were produced by immunoSEQ multiplex PCR, yet TCRdb's version contains in-frame clones alone and is incomplete. The sample has around 200,000 clones; around 88% are singletons. The entry originates in a study of T cell responses to AZD1222 COVID-19 vaccine. This receptor was identified in an adult in good health. The V call is TRBV4-1, the J call TRBJ1-5; maybe TRBD1 (6 bases). The source was peripheral blood, collected on day 0 of AZD1222 vaccination. The CDR3 DNA is TGCGCCAGCAGCCAAGACGCCGGGACAACTAATCAGCCCCAGCATTTT. The encoded protein is CASSQDAGTTNQPQHF.